This T cell receptor beta chain is from a study of CD8+ T cells in alopecia areata. A remark on this clone: Its antigen remains unknown.

The V end was cut by 3 bases, the J end by 0 bases, with 15 bases between. This CDR3 contains 17 residues. Germline V lookup: CDR1 SEHNR, CDR2 FQNEAQ (reference sequence). TCR sequencing used cDNA made by reverse transcription of extracted RNA. Method: immunoSEQ multiplex PCR; TCRdb's copy keeps in-frame clones and lacks some. The sample gives about 200,000 clones, 57% of which show up once; more than 0.4% is in the top ten. Study-level points and caveats: Lesional scalp exceeded normal scalp in clonality, especially in alopecia totalis/universalis.

This sequence joins TRBV7-9 and TRBJ2-1; D uncertain. This specimen consisted of CD4+ T cells sorted from blood, obtained at week 0. This TCR was sampled from a human donor with alopecia areata. The CDR3 region has the DNA TGTGCCAGCAGCTTCTCCCGCGACGGTAGCTCCTACAATGAGCAGTTCTTC. Its translation is CASSFSRDGSSYNEQFF.